This is a list of T cell receptor beta chains from one sample in a study of blood T cell repertoires in COVID-19. Assay used: immunoSEQ multiplex PCR; TCRdb lists only in-frame clones, some missing. The data contain under 350,000 clones, around 85% of them singletons. Sequenced: peripheral blood. These receptor sequences come from a human donor in a cohort sampled during active COVID-19. Each CDR3 is given with its conserved first and last residue. D genes are given only for firm matches. Size is omitted from some rows. Given values are once, few, many or a class for expanded clones.

len,j_gene,d_gene,abundance,v_gene,CDR3aa,CDR3nt
15,TRBJ1-1,.,.,TRBV18,CASSPPADKNTEAFF,TGTGCCAGCTCACCACCAGCAGACAAGAACACTGAAGCTTTCTTT
13,TRBJ2-5,.,.,TRBV6-4,CASSEEGGETQYF,TGTGCCAGCAGTGAAGAGGGGGGGGAGACCCAGTACTTC
15,TRBJ1-2,.,.,TRBV24-1,CATTPREGWVYGYTF,TGTGCCACCACTCCCCGGGAGGGATGGGTCTATGGCTACACCTTC
13,TRBJ1-2,.,.,TRBV19,CASSAPKGYGYTF,TGTGCCAGTAGTGCCCCGAAGGGGTATGGCTACACCTTC
15,TRBJ1-2,TRBD1,.,TRBV9,CASSVGRDRTAGYTF,TGTGCCAGCAGCGTAGGCCGGGACAGGACTGCAGGCTACACCTTC
12,TRBJ1-3,.,.,TRBV12-3/TRBV12-4,CASSLSRNTIYF,TGTGCCAGCAGTTTAAGCAGAAACACCATATATTTT
12,TRBJ1-2,.,.,TRBV19,CASNLGSYGYTF,TGTGCCAGTAACCTGGGGAGTTATGGCTACACCTTC
14,TRBJ2-7,TRBD1,.,TRBV5-1,CASSLGTGKYEQYF,TGCGCCAGCAGCTTGGGGACAGGGAAGTACGAGCAGTACTTC
13,TRBJ2-7,TRBD1,.,TRBV7-9,CASSKRQGFEQYF,TGTGCCAGCAGCAAACGACAGGGTTTCGAGCAGTACTTC
13,TRBJ2-3,.,.,TRBV2,CASTGTYTDTQYF,TGTGCCAGCACAGGTACCTACACAGATACGCAGTATTTT
14,TRBJ2-7,.,once,TRBV19,CASSMALGGYEQYF,TGTGCCAGTAGTATGGCTTTGGGAGGTTACGAGCAGTACTTC
16,TRBJ2-6,TRBD1,.,TRBV5-1,CASSLHTGAGANVLTF,TGCGCCAGCAGCCTTCATACAGGGGCCGGGGCCAACGTCCTGACTTTC
13,TRBJ1-2,.,.,TRBV5-1,CASSSGSNYGYTF,TGCGCCAGCAGCTCAGGGTCTAACTATGGCTACACCTTC
13,TRBJ2-1,.,.,TRBV27,CASSLDFRHEQFF,TGTGCCAGCAGTTTGGACTTCCGGCATGAGCAGTTCTTC
15,TRBJ1-6,.,.,TRBV6-5,CASSYSGRKDSPLHF,TGTGCCAGCAGTTACTCGGGCAGGAAGGATTCACCCCTCCACTTT
13,TRBJ1-4,TRBD1,few,TRBV5-4,CASSSGTARSLFF,TGTGCCAGCAGCTCCGGGACAGCCCGTTCGTTGTTTTTT
14,TRBJ2-7,.,.,TRBV14,CASSQADSFYEQYF,TGTGCCAGCAGCCAAGCGGACAGCTTCTACGAGCAGTACTTC
12,TRBJ1-3,.,few,TRBV6-5,CASGSGGNTIYF,TGTGCCAGCGGTTCAGGTGGAAACACCATATATTTT
15,TRBJ1-1,.,once,TRBV27,CASSPPGLLYTEAFF,TGTGCCAGCAGTCCTCCGGGACTATTGTACACTGAAGCTTTCTTT
15,TRBJ2-2,.,.,TRBV7-2,CASSLDRTNTGELFF,TGTGCCAGCAGCTTAGACAGGACCAACACCGGGGAGCTGTTTTTT
15,TRBJ1-2,TRBD1,.,TRBV19,CASSKTGGTYYGYTF,TGTGCCAGTAGTAAGACAGGGGGTACTTACTATGGCTACACCTTC
14,TRBJ2-5,.,.,TRBV27,CASRAQGYQETQYF,TGTGCCAGCAGAGCACAGGGTTACCAAGAGACCCAGTACTTC